This TCR beta chain came from a study of blood T cell repertoires in COVID-19. As for the study in general: Recovered participants had two consecutive negative NP/OP PCR tests, healthcare professional clearance, or symptom resolution. Sources were T cells, B-cell-depleted T cells, or PBMCs; the material itself was cDNA or gDNA.

Germline V CDR1 and CDR2: LGHDT, YNNKEL (reference sequence). The V segment lost 4 bases and the J segment 3 bases; nucleotides outside the gene matches: 6. The CDR3 spans 16 residues. Measured with immunoSEQ multiplex PCR; TCRdb has only the in-frame clones, and not every one. The sample has about 400,000 clones; around 87% are singletons. V and J are TRBV3-1 (or the pseudogene TRBV3-2) and TRBJ2-7; TRBD2 aligns across 13 bases. The sequenced sample consisted of PBMCs or T cells enriched from blood (not recorded which). The clonotype was recovered from a man aged 35-49 years in a cohort exposed to, infected with or recovered from COVID-19 (not recorded which). CDR3 coding DNA: TGTGCCAGCAGCCGCGGTGGGACTAGCGGGGACTACGAGCAGTACTTC. Its translation: CASSRGGTSGDYEQYF.